The clone carrying this T cell receptor (beta chain) was seen just once. The sample originates from a study of blood T cell repertoires in COVID-19. Whole-study context: Material from acute and convalescent COVID-19 was sourced from the United States, Italy and Spain.

Unmatched junction bases numbered 12, after V lost 3 bases and J lost 8 bases. Germline V gene data show CDR1 as LGHDT and CDR2 as YNNKEL (reference sequence). CDR3 length: 17 amino acids. Original processing methods: Reference gene primer amplification yielded estimated nucleated cell counts. Data came from immunoSEQ multiplex PCR; TCRdb stores just in-frame clones and leaves some out. V, J and clone size derive from that table, while D and trimming were established from the DNA sequence. The top ten hold around 16% of the sample, which has about 250,000 clones, 65% to 90% seen once. Categorization into cohorts depended on clinical history that participants reported. Among Cohort 3 donors, those recovered had two negative PCRs, clearance, or symptom resolution.

This TCR came from a man aged 18 to 29 who had recovered from COVID-19. The chain couples TRBV3-1 (or the pseudogene TRBV3-2) to TRBJ2-1; 11 nucleotides line up with TRBD2. The sequenced sample consisted of PBMCs or T cells enriched from blood (not recorded which). The CDR3 DNA reads TGTGCCAGCAGCCAGGCTAGCGGGAGGCGGACAGTGTATGAGCAGTTCTTC. This gives the protein CASSQASGRRTVYEQFF.